This T cell receptor beta chain was found in a study of CD8 T cells in Susac syndrome. Only a few counts were recorded for this clonotype. Reverse transcription of roughly 0.45 to 1 ug RNA used random hexamers. TCRdb re-derived calls from the immunoSEQ multiplex PCR reads in MiXCR, one entry per CDR3 protein. In the table there are some 160,000 distinct CDR3 sequences, approximately 94% of which are singletons. This receptor was identified in a human donor with Susac syndrome. Sequencing was carried out using CD4+ T cells from PBMCs.

The CDR3 here is CASSLASPSGGTDTQYF. The CDR3 DNA reads as TGTGCCAGCAGCTTAGCCTCCCCTAGCGGGGGCACAGATACGCAGTATTTT. This chain joins TRBV7-6 and TRBJ2-3; 9 bases are shared with TRBD2. J was trimmed by 1 base and V by 0 bases; bases with no gene match: 5. The germline CDR1 and CDR2 sequences are SGHVS and FNYEAQ. The CDR3 runs 17 residues. The complete variable domain, with remaining parts taken from reference TRBV7-6 and TRBJ2-3, reads GAGVSQSPRYKVTKRGQDVALRCDPISGHVSLYWYRQALGQGPEFLTYFNYEAQQDKSGLPNDRFSAERPEGSISTLTIQRTEQRDSAMYRCASSLASPSGGTDTQYFGPGTRLTVL.